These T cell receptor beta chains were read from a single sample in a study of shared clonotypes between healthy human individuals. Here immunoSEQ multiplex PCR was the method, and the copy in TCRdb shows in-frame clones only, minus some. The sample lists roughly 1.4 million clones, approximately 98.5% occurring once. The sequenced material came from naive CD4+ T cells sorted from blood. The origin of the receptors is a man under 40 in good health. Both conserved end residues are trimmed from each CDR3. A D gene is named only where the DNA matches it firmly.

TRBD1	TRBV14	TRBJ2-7	ASQGQGRYEQY
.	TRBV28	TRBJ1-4	ASSSGQREF
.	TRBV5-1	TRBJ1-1	ASSPTGLNTEAF
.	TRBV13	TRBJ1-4	ASSFGRVSEKLF
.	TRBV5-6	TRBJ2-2	ASSLVRITGELF
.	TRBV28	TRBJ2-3	ASSSLPGSTDTQY
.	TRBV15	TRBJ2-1	ATSRTLPSYNEQF
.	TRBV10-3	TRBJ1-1	AISAARRNTEAF
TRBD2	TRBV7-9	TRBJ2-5	ASSLAIGLAGEETQY
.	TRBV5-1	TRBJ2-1	ASSLAANSYNEQF
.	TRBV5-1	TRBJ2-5	ASSLGQKYQETQY
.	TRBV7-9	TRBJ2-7	ASSPGFYEQY
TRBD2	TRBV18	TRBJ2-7	ASSPPGASGISEQY
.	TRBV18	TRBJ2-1	ASSPDQHNEQF
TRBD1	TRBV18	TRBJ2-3	ASSPQGAGTDTQY
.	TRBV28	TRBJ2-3	ASSLFGGISTDTQY
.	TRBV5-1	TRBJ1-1	ASSFTVGNTEAF
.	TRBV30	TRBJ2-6	AWSPGANVLT
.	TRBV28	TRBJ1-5	ASSLLGNGVSNQPQH
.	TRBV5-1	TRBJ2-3	ASSLSGNVGGPRGDTQY
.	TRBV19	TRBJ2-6	ASRVSGANVLT
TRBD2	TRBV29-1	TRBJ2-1	SGLAGHSYNEQF
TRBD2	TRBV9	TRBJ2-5	ASSPRFGLAGSAETQY
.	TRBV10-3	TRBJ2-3	AISEVQGGADTQY
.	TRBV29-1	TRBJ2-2	SVRRSTATGELF
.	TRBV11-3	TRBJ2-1	ASSLGGLSYNEQF
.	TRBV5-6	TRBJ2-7	ASSFGDGPYEQY
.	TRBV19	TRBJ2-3	ASSIGLAPDTQY
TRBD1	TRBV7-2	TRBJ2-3	ASSLETGGRY
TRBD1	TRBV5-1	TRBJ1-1	ASRGQAVAF
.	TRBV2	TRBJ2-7	ASSEGQY
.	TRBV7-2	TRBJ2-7	ASSTDNSEQY
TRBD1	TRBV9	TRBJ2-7	ASSEGGQGALYEQY
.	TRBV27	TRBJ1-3	ASSARTLGPGNTIY
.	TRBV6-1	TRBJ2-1	ASSVLEGPIGEQF
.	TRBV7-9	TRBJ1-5	ASSLESNQPQH
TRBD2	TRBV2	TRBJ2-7	ASWSGTSGSPTVAYEQY
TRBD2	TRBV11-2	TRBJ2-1	ASSLSLSTSVFSEQF
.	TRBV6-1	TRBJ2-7	ASSGQGGYYEQY
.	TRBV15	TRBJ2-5	ATSSRGWETQY
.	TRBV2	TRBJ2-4	ASSGGGDIQY
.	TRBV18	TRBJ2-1	ASSPVKSFNEQF
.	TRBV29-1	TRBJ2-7	SVGGVGTTLSSYEQY
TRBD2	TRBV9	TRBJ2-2	ASSAEGGLINTGELF
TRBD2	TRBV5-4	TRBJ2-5	ASSSKREAETQY
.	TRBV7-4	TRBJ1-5	ASSLDRALSSNQPQH
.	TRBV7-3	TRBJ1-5	ASSLSADQPQH
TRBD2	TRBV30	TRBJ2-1	ALQRLSGSYYNEQF
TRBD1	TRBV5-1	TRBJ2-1	ASNLDRARVEQF
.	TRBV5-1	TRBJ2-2	ASRAGTPNTGELF